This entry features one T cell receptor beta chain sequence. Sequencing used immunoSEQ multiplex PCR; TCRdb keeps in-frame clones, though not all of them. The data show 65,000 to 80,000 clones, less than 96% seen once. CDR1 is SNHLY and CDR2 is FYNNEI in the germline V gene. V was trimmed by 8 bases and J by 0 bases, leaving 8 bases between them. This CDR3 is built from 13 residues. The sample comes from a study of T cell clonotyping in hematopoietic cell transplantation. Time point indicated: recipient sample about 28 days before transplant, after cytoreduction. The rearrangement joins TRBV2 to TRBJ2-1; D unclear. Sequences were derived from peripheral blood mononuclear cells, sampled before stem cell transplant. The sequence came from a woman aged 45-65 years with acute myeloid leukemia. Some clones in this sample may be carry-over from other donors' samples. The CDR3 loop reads CASRWSSYNEQFF. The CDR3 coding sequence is TGTGCCAGCCGATGGAGCTCCTACAATGAGCAGTTCTTC.